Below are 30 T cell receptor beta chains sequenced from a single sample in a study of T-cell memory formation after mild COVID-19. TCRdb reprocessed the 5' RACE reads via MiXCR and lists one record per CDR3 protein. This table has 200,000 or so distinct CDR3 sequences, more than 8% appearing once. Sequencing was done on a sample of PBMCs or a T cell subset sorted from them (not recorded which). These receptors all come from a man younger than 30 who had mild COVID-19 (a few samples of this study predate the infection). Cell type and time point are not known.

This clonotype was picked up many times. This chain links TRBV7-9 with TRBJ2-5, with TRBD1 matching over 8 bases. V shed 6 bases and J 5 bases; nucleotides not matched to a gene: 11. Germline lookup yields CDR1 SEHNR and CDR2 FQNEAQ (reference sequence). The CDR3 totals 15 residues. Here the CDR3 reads CASSRGQGIGETQYF. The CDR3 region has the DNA TGTGCCAGCAGTCGCGGACAGGGTATTGGGGAGACCCAGTACTTC.

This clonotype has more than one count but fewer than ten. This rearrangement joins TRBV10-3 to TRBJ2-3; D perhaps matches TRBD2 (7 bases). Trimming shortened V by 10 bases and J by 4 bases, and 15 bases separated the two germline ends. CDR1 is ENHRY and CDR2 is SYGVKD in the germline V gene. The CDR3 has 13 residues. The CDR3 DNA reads TGTGCCACACGAGAGGGGGGGGCAGATACGCAGTATTTT. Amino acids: CATREGGADTQYF.

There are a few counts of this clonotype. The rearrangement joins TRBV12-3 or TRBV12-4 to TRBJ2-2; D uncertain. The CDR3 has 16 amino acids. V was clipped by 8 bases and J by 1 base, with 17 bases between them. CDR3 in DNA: TGTGCCAGCGGCCCCCCGAGGCAGAGGAACACCGGGGAGCTGTTTTTT. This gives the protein CASGPPRQRNTGELFF.

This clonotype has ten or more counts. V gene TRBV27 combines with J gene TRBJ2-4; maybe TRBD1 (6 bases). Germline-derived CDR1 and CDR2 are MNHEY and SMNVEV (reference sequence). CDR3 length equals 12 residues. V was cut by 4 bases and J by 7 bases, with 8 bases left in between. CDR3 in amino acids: CASSSQGNIQYF. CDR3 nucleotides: TGTGCCAGCAGTTCCCAGGGGAACATTCAGTACTTC.

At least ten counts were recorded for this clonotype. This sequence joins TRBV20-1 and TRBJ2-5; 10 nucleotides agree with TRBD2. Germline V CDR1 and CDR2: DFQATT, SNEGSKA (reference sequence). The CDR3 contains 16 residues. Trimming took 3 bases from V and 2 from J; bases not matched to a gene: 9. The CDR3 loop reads CSASPSGGRGQETQYF. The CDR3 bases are TGCAGTGCTAGTCCTAGCGGGGGACGAGGGCAAGAGACCCAGTACTTC.

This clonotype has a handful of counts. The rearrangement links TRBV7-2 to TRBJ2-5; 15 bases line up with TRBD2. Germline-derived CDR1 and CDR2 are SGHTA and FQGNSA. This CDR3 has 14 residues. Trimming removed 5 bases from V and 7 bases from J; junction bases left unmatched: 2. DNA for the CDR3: TGTGCCAGCAGCATGGGACTAGCGGGGGGGACCCAGTACTTC. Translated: CASSMGLAGGTQYF.

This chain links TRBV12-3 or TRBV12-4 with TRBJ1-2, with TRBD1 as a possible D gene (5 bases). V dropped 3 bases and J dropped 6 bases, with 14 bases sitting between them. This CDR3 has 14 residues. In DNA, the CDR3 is TGTGCCAGCAGTTTCTGGCAGGGACTAAATGGCTACACCTTC. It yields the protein CASSFWQGLNGYTF.

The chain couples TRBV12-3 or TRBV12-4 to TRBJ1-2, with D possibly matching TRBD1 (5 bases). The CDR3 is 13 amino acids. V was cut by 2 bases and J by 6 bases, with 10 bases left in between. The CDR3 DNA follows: TGTGCCAGCAGTTTACGACAGTGGAATGGCTACACCTTC. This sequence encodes CASSLRQWNGYTF.

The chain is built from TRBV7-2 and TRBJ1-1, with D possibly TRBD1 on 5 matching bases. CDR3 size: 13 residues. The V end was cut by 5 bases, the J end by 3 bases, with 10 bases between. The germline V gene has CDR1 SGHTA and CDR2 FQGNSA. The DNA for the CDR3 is TGTGCCAGCAGCGTCCGCAGGGACACTGAAGCTTTCTTT. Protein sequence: CASSVRRDTEAFF.

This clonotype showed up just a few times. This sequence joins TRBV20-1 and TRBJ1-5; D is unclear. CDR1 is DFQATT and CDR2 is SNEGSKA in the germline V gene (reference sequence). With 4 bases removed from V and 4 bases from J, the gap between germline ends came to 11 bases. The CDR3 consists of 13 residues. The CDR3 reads CSANIDGNQPQHF. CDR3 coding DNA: TGCAGTGCTAATATTGACGGGAATCAGCCCCAGCATTTT.

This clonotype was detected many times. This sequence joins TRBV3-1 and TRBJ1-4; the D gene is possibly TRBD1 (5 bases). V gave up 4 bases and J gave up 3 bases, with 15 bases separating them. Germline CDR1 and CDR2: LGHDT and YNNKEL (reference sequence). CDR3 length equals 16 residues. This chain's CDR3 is CASSPYPRRANEKLFF. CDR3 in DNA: TGTGCCAGCAGCCCCTATCCCCGCAGGGCTAATGAAAAACTGTTTTTT.

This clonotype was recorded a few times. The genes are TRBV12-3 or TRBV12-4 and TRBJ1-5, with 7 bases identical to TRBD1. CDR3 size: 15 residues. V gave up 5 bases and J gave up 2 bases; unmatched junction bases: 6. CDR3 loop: CASSPTGVGNQPQHF. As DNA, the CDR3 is TGTGCCAGCAGTCCAACAGGGGTAGGCAATCAGCCCCAGCATTTT.

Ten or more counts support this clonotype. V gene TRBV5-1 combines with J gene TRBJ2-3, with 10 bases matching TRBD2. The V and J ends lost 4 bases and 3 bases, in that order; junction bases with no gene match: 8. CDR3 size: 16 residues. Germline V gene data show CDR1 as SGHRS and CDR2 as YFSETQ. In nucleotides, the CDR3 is TGCGCCAGCAGCACAGAGCGGGGGGGAGTGACAGATACGCAGTATTTT. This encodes CASSTERGGVTDTQYF.

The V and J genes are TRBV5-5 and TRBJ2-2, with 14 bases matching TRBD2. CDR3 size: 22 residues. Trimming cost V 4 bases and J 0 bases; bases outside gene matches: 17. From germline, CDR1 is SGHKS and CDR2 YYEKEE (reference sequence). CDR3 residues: CASSAIGLAGGRGTSNTGELFF. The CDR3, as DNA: TGTGCCAGCAGCGCTATCGGACTAGCGGGGGGTCGCGGGACCTCGAACACCGGGGAGCTGTTTTTT.

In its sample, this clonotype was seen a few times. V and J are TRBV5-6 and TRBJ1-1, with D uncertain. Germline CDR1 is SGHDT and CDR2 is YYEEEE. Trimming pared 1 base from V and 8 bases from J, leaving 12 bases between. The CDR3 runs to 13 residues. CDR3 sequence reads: CASSLYGLGEAFF. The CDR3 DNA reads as TGTGCCAGCAGCTTGTATGGATTAGGGGAAGCTTTCTTT.

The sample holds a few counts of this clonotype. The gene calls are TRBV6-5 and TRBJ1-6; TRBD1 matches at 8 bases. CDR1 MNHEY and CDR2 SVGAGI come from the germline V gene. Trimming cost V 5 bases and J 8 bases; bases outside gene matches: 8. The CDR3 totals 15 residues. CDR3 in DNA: TGTGCCAGCAGTACAACCGGGACAGGTTATTCACCCCTCCACTTT. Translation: CASSTTGTGYSPLHF.

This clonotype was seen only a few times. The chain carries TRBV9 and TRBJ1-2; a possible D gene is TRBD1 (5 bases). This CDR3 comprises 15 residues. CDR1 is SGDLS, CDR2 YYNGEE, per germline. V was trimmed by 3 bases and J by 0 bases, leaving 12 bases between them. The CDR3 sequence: CASSARDGANYGYTF. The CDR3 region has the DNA TGTGCCAGCAGCGCTAGGGACGGCGCTAACTATGGCTACACCTTC.

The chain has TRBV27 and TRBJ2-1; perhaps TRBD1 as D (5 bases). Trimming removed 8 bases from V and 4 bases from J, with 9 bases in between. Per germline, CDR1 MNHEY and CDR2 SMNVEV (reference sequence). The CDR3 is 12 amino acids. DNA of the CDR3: TGTGCCAGCCAGGGCCCGTACAATGAGCAGTTCTTC. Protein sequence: CASQGPYNEQFF.

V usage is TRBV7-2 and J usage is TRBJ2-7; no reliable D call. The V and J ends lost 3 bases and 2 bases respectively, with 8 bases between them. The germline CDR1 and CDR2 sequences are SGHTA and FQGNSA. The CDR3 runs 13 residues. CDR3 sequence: CASSLLNTYEQYF. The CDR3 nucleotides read TGTGCCAGCAGCTTGCTGAACACCTACGAGCAGTACTTC.

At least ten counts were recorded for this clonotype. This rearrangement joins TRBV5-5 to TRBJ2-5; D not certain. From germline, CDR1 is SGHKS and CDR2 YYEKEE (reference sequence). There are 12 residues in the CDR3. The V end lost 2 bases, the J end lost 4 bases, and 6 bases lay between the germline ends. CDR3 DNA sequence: TGTGCCAGCAGCTTCAGGAGAGAGACCCAGTACTTC. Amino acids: CASSFRRETQYF.

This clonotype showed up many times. The CDR3 here is CSALQGQTDTQYF. CDR3 in DNA: TGCAGTGCCCTGCAGGGGCAGACAGATACGCAGTATTTT. The chain combines TRBV20-1 with TRBJ2-3; D is possibly TRBD1 (6 bases). The CDR3 sequence is 13 residues long. Germline V gene data show CDR1 as DFQATT and CDR2 as SNEGSKA (reference sequence). The V and J ends lost 6 bases and 3 bases respectively, with 13 bases between them.

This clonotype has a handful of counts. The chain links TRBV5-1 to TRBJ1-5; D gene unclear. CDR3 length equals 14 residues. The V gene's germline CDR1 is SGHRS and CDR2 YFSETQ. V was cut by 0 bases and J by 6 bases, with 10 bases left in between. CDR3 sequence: CASSLAEGGQPQHF. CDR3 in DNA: TGCGCCAGCAGCTTGGCCGAGGGTGGTCAGCCCCAGCATTTT.

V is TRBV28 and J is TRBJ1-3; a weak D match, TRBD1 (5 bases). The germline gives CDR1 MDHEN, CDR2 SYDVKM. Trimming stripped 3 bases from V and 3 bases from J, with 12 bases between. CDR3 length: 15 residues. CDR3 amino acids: CASSFRGTYGNTIYF. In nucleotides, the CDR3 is TGTGCCAGCAGTTTTCGGGGGACGTATGGAAACACCATATATTTT.

The CDR3 nucleotides are TGTGCCAGCAGCTTGGCTAGCGGGGCGACAGATACGCAGTATTTT. Translation: CASSLASGATDTQYF. The chain couples TRBV5-6 to TRBJ2-3; 9 bases are shared with TRBD2. CDR3 length: 15 amino acids. The ends lost 0 bases at V and 3 bases at J; junction bases unmatched: 2. Per germline, CDR1 SGHDT and CDR2 YYEEEE.

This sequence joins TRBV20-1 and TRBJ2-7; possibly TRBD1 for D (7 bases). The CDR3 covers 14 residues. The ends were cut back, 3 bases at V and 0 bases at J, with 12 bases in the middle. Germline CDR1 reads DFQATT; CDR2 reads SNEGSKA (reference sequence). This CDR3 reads CSARRDSDSYEQYF. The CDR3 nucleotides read TGCAGTGCTAGGCGGGACAGTGACTCCTACGAGCAGTACTTC.

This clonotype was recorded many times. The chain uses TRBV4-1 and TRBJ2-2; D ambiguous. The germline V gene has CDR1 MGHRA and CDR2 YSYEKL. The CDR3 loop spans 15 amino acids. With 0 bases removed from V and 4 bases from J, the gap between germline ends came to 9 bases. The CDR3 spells CASSQEVAVTGELFF. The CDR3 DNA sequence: TGCGCCAGCAGCCAAGAGGTGGCCGTCACCGGGGAGCTGTTTTTT.

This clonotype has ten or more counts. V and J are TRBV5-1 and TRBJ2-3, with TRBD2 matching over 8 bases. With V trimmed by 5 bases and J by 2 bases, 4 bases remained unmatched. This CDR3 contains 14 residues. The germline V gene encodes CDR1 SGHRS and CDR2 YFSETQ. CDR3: CASSSAGDTDTQYF. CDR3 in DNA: TGCGCCAGCAGTTCAGCGGGGGACACAGATACGCAGTATTTT.

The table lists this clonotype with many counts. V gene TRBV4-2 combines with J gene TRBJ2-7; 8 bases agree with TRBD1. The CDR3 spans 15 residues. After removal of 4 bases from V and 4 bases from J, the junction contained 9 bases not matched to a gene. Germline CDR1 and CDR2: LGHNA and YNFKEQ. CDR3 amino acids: CASSPGGRGHYEQYF. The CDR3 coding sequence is TGTGCCAGCAGCCCCGGGGGCAGGGGGCATTACGAGCAGTACTTC.

The CDR3 DNA follows: TGTGCCAGCAGCGTAGGACTAGCGGCTAGCACAGATACGCAGTATTTT. It is translated as CASSVGLAASTDTQYF. This chain joins TRBV9 and TRBJ2-3; 9 bases fit TRBD2. The germline V gene has CDR1 SGDLS and CDR2 YYNGEE. The CDR3 runs to 16 residues. Trimming removed 0 bases from V and 0 bases from J; junction bases left unmatched: 2.

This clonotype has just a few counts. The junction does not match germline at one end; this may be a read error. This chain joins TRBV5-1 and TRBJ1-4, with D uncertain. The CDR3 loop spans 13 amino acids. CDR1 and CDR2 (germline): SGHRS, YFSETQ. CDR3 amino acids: CASSSYEREKLFF. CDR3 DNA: TGCGCCAGCAGCTCCTATGAGAGGGAAAAACTGTTTTTC. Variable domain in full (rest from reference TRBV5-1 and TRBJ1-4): KAGVTQTPRYLIKTRGQQVTLSCSPISGHRSVSWYQQTPGQGLQFLFEYFSETQRNKGNFPGRFSGRQFSNSRSEMNVSTLELGDSALYLCASSSYEREKLFFGSGTQLSVL.